This entry concerns a single T cell receptor beta chain. Its antigen is unknown. This entry belongs to a study of T cell responses to AZD1222 COVID-19 vaccine. Findings and limits, study-wide: White British people made up most donors, females outnumbered males, and clonal diversity was possibly underestimated.

The CDR3 covers 14 residues. Trimming removed 1 base from V and 6 bases from J, with 12 bases in between. Germline V gene lookup returns CDR1 GTSNPN and CDR2 SVGIG (reference sequence). Measured with immunoSEQ multiplex PCR; TCRdb has only the in-frame clones, and not every one. Here the sample spans about 96,000 clones, 89% being singletons. The sequence came from an adult in good health. The sequencing used peripheral blood, collected on day 0 of AZD1222 vaccination. The chain recombines TRBV30 with TRBJ1-4, with a weak D call TRBD1 (5 bases). The CDR3 loop is CAWSGRDVYEKLFF. CDR3 nucleotides: TGTGCCTGGAGTGGGCGGGACGTATATGAAAAACTGTTTTTT.